This T cell receptor beta chain was sequenced for a study of patients and donors after allogeneic stem cell transplantation. TCRdb ran MiXCR on the RT-PCR reads and lists one entry per CDR3 protein. The sample records more than 850,000 distinct CDR3 sequences, more than 15% being singletons. This clonotype was observed a few times. The CDR3 sequence is 20 residues long. The V gene end was trimmed by 0 bases and the J gene end by 5 bases; junction bases not matched to a gene: 17. Germline V lookup: CDR1 SQVTM, CDR2 ANQGSEA. The sequence was collected from a human donor who was either an allogeneic HSCT recipient or a stem cell or donor lymphocyte infusion donor (not recorded which). It is not recorded whose cells these are; they may come from a transplant donor. Source material: blood, either unsorted or a sorted T cell fraction (not recorded which). The chain carries TRBV29-1 and TRBJ1-5, with TRBD1 identical over 12 bases. CDR3 protein: CSVEDRSKAGTGGADQPQHF. CDR3 DNA sequence: TGCAGCGTTGAAGATCGATCGAAGGCCGGGACAGGGGGCGCGGATCAGCCCCAGCATTTT.